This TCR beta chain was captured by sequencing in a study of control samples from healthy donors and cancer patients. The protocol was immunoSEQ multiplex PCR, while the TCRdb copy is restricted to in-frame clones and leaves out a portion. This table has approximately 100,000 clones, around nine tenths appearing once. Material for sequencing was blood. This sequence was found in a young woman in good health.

CDR3 coding DNA: TGTGCCAGCAGTGGAGAGGGCCAGGGTGGAAATTCACCCCTCCACTTT. Amino acids: CASSGEGQGGNSPLHF. The chain is built from TRBV2 and TRBJ1-6; the D gene is possibly TRBD1 (5 bases). The CDR3 covers 16 residues. V was pared by 4 bases and J by 7 bases, with 17 bases between. Germline assignment: CDR1 SNHLY and CDR2 FYNNEI.